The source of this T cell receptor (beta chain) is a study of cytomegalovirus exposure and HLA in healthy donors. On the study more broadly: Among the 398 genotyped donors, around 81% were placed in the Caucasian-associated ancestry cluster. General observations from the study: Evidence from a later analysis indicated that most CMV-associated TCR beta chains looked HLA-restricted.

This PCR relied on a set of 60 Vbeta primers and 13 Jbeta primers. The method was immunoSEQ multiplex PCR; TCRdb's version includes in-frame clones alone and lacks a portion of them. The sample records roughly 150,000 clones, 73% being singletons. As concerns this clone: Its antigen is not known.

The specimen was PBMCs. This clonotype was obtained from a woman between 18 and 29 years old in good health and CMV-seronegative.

The CDR3 region is CASSLSSTGRLYEQYF. In nucleotides, the CDR3 is TGTGCCAGCAGCTTGAGTTCGACAGGACGACTCTACGAGCAGTACTTC. The J gene is TRBJ2-7, the V gene TRBV5-6, with D possibly matching TRBD1 (6 bases). Germline values: CDR1 SGHDT, CDR2 YYEEEE. Between the trimmed V and J ends, which lost 1 base and 3 bases, there was a span of 17 bases. CDR3 length: 16 amino acids.